The source of this T cell receptor (beta chain) is a study of Ad26.COV2.S vaccination and SARS-CoV-2 variants. As regards this clone: What it recognizes is unknown. At one boundary the junction diverges from the germline segment, which might be a read error.

Germline V gene sequence: CDR1 SGDLS, CDR2 YYNGEE. The CDR3 has 19 residues. Treatment defined: 15 to 20 received Ad26.COV2.S at low or high dose, single or two shots; roughly five received placebo; per-sample allocation not given. On day 63 after the first injection, vaccine and placebo recipients gave samples. An adult donor aged 18-55 years was enrolled in Boston. Using immunoSEQ multiplex PCR, the repertoire was profiled, and TCRdb retains in-frame clones only, with some absent. The sample holds over 250,000 clones, about 90% seen once. Study conclusions and caveats: Placebo recipients had lower spike-specific TCR breadth than vaccine recipients. Measurements of TCR breadth and depth may have given underestimates of the total T cell responses.

The J gene is TRBJ2-3, the V gene TRBV9, with D perhaps matching TRBD1 or TRBD2 (9 bases each). Sequenced here: peripheral blood, sampled in a trial of Ad26.COV2.S vaccine versus placebo. The receptor's source is a person between 18 and 60 years old who received the Ad26.COV2.S COVID-19 vaccine or a placebo. CDR3 loop: CAPRVGGGGTGTGTDTQYF. The CDR3 bases are TGCGCCCCCCGCGTCGGCGGGGGGGGGACTGGGACAGGGACGGATACGCAGTATTTT.